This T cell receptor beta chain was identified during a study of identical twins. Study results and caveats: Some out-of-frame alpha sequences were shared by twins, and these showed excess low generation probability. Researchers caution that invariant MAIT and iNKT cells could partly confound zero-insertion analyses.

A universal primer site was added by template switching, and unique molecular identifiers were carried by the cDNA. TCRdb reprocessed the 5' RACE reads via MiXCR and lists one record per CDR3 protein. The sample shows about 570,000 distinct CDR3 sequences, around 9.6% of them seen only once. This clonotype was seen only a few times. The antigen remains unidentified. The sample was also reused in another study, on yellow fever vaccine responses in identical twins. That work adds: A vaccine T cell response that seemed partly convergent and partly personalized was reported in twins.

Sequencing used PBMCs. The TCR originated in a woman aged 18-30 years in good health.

The CDR3 DNA is TGCAGCGTTTGGGTCGCCGCCTTTATTCCCACCGGGACAGGGGTCAACTACGAGCAGTACTTC. Protein sequence: CSVWVAAFIPTGTGVNYEQYF. The chain joins TRBV29-1 to TRBJ2-7, with 10 bases lining up with TRBD1. Losses at the gene ends were 5 bases for V and 3 bases for J; bases not matched to a gene: 28. Germline CDR1 reads SQVTM; CDR2 reads ANQGSEA. CDR3 length: 21 amino acids.